A selection of T cell receptor beta chains follows, all from one sample in a study of cytomegalovirus exposure and HLA in healthy donors. The method was immunoSEQ multiplex PCR; TCRdb's version includes in-frame clones alone and lacks a portion of them. Among about 120,000 clones listed, 88% were seen once. Material for sequencing was PBMCs. All receptors come from a man between 18 and 35 years old in good health and CMV-seronegative. CDR3s include the opening cysteine and the closing phenylalanine or tryptophan.

v_gene: TRBV4-1; j_gene: TRBJ1-2; CDR3aa: CASSQLTGGKYGYTF
v_gene: TRBV11-2; j_gene: TRBJ2-5; CDR3aa: CASSPSGLGETQYF
v_gene: TRBV21-1; j_gene: TRBJ2-7; CDR3aa: CASSKTMTGTFGREGYEQYF
v_gene: TRBV27; j_gene: TRBJ2-7; CDR3aa: CASSQGDRVSSYEQYF
v_gene: TRBV2; j_gene: TRBJ2-5; CDR3aa: CASSVGGGQETQYF
v_gene: TRBV4-1; j_gene: TRBJ2-7; CDR3aa: CASSQPGAEKSYEQYF
v_gene: TRBV9; j_gene: TRBJ2-5; CDR3aa: CASSVGTTYQETQYF
v_gene: TRBV2; j_gene: TRBJ2-7; CDR3aa: CASRGDRTYEQYF
v_gene: TRBV25-1; j_gene: TRBJ2-3; CDR3aa: CASSAGGGADTQYF
v_gene: TRBV29-1; j_gene: TRBJ1-5; CDR3aa: CSVRGQGNQPQHF
v_gene: TRBV27; j_gene: TRBJ2-7; CDR3aa: CASSLAGFREQYF
v_gene: TRBV5-1; j_gene: TRBJ2-7; CDR3aa: CASRLLVGPSYEQYF
v_gene: TRBV6-4; j_gene: TRBJ2-7; CDR3aa: CASSDAAGGPYEQYF
v_gene: TRBV7-2; j_gene: TRBJ2-1; CDR3aa: CASSGRTSGGFYNEQFF
v_gene: TRBV27; j_gene: TRBJ1-1; CDR3aa: CASSLSSSNTEAFF
v_gene: TRBV6-1; j_gene: TRBJ2-2; CDR3aa: CASSPAPAGGGELFF
v_gene: TRBV29-1; j_gene: TRBJ2-3; CDR3aa: CSVEVANRGTQYF
v_gene: TRBV30; j_gene: TRBJ1-1; CDR3aa: CAWRKDRLYTEAFF
v_gene: TRBV5-5; j_gene: TRBJ2-7; CDR3aa: CASSLGLAGLSYEQYF
v_gene: TRBV28; j_gene: TRBJ1-5; CDR3aa: CASSRDRETQPQHF
v_gene: TRBV6-1; j_gene: TRBJ1-3; CDR3aa: CASSEGPRGAGNTIYF
v_gene: TRBV10-3; j_gene: TRBJ1-4; CDR3aa: CAISDIGAAEKLFF
v_gene: TRBV10-3; j_gene: TRBJ1-1; CDR3aa: CAISKTGNTEAFF
v_gene: TRBV6-1; j_gene: TRBJ2-1; CDR3aa: CATPGGSSYNEQFF
v_gene: TRBV18; j_gene: TRBJ1-5; CDR3aa: CASSLRTGGQPQHF
v_gene: TRBV27; j_gene: TRBJ2-3; CDR3aa: CASTILAGPPDTQYF
v_gene: TRBV27; j_gene: TRBJ2-7; CDR3aa: CASSLSTYLAGEQYF